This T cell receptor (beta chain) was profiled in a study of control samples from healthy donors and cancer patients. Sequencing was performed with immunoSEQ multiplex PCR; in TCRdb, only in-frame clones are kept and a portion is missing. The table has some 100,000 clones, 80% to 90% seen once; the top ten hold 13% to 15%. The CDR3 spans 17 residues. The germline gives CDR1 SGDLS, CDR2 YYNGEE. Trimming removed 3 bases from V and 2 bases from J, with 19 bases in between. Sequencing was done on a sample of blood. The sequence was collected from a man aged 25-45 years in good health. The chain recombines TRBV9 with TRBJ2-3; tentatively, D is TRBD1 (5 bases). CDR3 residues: CASSASIGVPSTDTQYF. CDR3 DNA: TGTGCCAGCAGCGCAAGTATAGGGGTCCCGTCCACAGATACGCAGTATTTT.